The sequence of this T cell receptor beta chain was determined in a study of cytomegalovirus exposure and HLA in healthy donors (dated by TCRdb to 2017 to 2019). For the study in its entirety: According to a later analysis, one platform produced both the roughly 110 validation repertoires and the roughly 640 repertoires of the first cohort. The aim of the study was to test whether cataloging public T cell receptors could identify signatures of past pathogen exposure. Along with the roughly 710-subject first cohort, a separate validation cohort of around 110 different subjects was used. The study combined high-throughput TCR immunosequencing, statistical association of individual TCRs with disease status, and machine learning to predict cytomegalovirus infection status.

Library creation used the immunoSEQ multiplex PCR assay. On the study's bioinformatics: A statistical classification framework was developed to diagnose cytomegalovirus status using the catalog of TCR beta chain sequences. The table was pulled from immuneACCESS by TCRdb, which kept in-frame rearrangements only. Such tables lose some clones; where checked, under half of the loss comes from unresolved V genes, and the rest has no known cause. V and J calls and clone size are as listed in that table; D and trimming were resolved from the DNA. The sample contains 90,000 to 150,000 clones, roughly 90% of them found a single time. The ten largest clones take up about 6% of the sample. Summary of the overall study and its limitations: It was suggested by the authors that the approach could potentially be generalized to other disease states and immunological phenotypes. In vitro tests confirmed that three of the cytomegalovirus-associated TCR beta chains recognize cytomegalovirus antigens. Most TCR sequences were observed very rarely across donors, whereas some public TCRs were present in many individuals. The study gave a list of 150 to 200 TCR beta chains associated with cytomegalovirus. A later analysis found that TCRs clustered in the first cohort also tended to co-occur in the approximately 120 validation repertoires, with 94% of cluster scores above 0. A later analysis had no HLA typing for the validation cohort, so co-occurrence there was scored across all 130 or so repertoires. In both the original and validation cohorts, the classifier was reported to diagnose cytomegalovirus status with high specificity and sensitivity.

The germline V gene encodes CDR1 LGHNA and CDR2 YSLEER. From the cysteine up to the phenylalanine, the CDR3 has a length of 15 residues. Only the CDR3 region is kept as DNA, spanning 45 bases read in frame from base 1. V is clipped by 1 base and J by 4 bases, and the sequence between their germline boundaries is 13 bases long. The donors belonged to the validation cohort of 120 subjects, which was separate from the roughly 670-subject first cohort. A remark on this clone: It has no known antigen specificity. It has no much larger one-base neighbor in the sample; base qualities were not kept.

The rearranged chain carries TRBV4-3 and TRBJ1-2; D gene: possibly TRBD1, on 6 matching bases. The sample taken for sequencing was PBMCs. The sequence came from a woman between 18 and 29 years old in good health and CMV-seropositive. The CDR3 is CASSQGNRVPYGYTF. The DNA reads TGCGCCAGCAGCCAAGGGAACAGGGTCCCCTATGGCTACACCTTC.